These 5 T cell receptor beta chains came from one sample sequenced in a study of blood T cell repertoires in COVID-19. Using immunoSEQ multiplex PCR, the repertoire was profiled, and TCRdb retains in-frame clones only, with some absent. Here the sample spans around 170,000 clones, approximately 85% being singletons. The specimen sequenced was PBMCs or T cells enriched from blood (not recorded which). All receptors derive from a woman aged 18-29 years who had recovered from COVID-19.

V is TRBV12-3 or TRBV12-4 and J is TRBJ2-7; TRBD1 might be the D (6 bases). This CDR3 spans 12 amino acids. V was pared by 4 bases and J by 7 bases, with 11 bases between. The CDR3 spells CASSSPRGEQYF. Here the CDR3 DNA reads TGTGCCAGCAGTTCCCCGAGGGGGGAGCAGTACTTC.

The rearrangement links TRBV4-3 to TRBJ2-1, with TRBD2 matching over 14 bases. The CDR3 length is 17 residues. V was pared by 6 bases and J by 7 bases, with 11 bases of the junction left unmatched. Germline CDR1 reads LGHNA; CDR2 reads YSLEER. Written as DNA, the CDR3 is TGCGCCAGCAGTTTCGGGACTAGCGGGGGCGTGGAGAATGAGCAGTTCTTC. This codes for CASSFGTSGGVENEQFF.

The chain recombines TRBV2 with TRBJ2-2; 7 nucleotides line up with TRBD2. V trimming: 11 bases; J trimming: 1 base; junction bases outside the gene matches: 4. Germline CDR1 and CDR2: SNHLY and FYNNEI. The CDR3 length is 13 residues. CDR3 residues: CAGSSGNTGELFF. The CDR3 coding sequence is TGTGCCGGTTCTAGCGGGAACACCGGGGAGCTGTTTTTT.

The sample holds one count of this clone. The chain combines TRBV5-6 with TRBJ1-6, with 8 bases matching TRBD1. Germline lookup yields CDR1 SGHDT and CDR2 YYEEEE. The length of the CDR3 is 15 residues. Trimming at V came to 4 bases and at J to 5 bases, leaving 5 bases not matched to a gene. CDR3 DNA sequence: TGTGCCAGCAGCCGACAGGGGTCCAATAATTCACCCCTCCACTTT. Translating gives CASSRQGSNNSPLHF.

This clone was observed a handful of times. CDR3 sequence: CASSEGEEPASEQFF. The CDR3 DNA is TGTGCCAGCAGTGAAGGGGAGGAACCGGCCAGTGAGCAGTTCTTC. The chain has TRBV6-1 and TRBJ2-1; possibly TRBD2 for D (6 bases). Germline CDR1 MNHNS, CDR2 SASEGT. V was shortened by 1 base and J by 9 bases, with 16 bases between the two germline ends. This CDR3 has 15 amino acids.